What follows are 22 T cell receptor beta chains derived from one specimen sequenced in a study of T cells in Graves' hyperthyroidism and ophthalmopathy. RNA transcripts gave rise to amplified TCR beta CDR3 regions. First-round RT-PCR with HTBI primers amplified the TCR CDR3 region. MiXCR, applied by TCRdb to the multiplex PCR reads, yields one record per CDR3 protein. Among about 570,000 distinct CDR3 sequences listed, around 15% were seen once. Sequences were obtained from blood. The receptors shown here come from a woman aged 40 to 50 with Graves' hyperthyroidism.

In its sample, this clonotype was seen a few times. The V and J genes are TRBV4-1 and TRBJ2-7; the D gene is possibly TRBD1 (5 bases). The V gene's germline CDR1 is MGHRA and CDR2 YSYEKL. Deletions cut 0 bases from V and 2 bases from J, with 8 bases between. The CDR3 runs to 14 residues. This CDR3 reads CASSQDRRAYEQYF. The DNA of the CDR3 is TGCGCCAGCAGCCAAGACCGCAGGGCCTACGAGCAGTACTTC.

This clonotype was observed at least ten times. V gene TRBV11-3 combines with J gene TRBJ2-2, with a weak D call TRBD1 (6 bases). V lost 5 bases, J lost 2 bases, and 9 bases lay in between. The germline V gene has CDR1 SGHNT and CDR2 YENEEA. The CDR3 sequence is 14 residues long. CDR3 residues: CASSLDSNTGELFF. CDR3 coding DNA: TGTGCCAGCAGCCTGGACAGTAACACCGGGGAGCTGTTTTTT.

This clonotype was found many times. The chain employs TRBV7-8 and TRBJ2-1; TRBD2 matches at 8 bases. The germline V gene encodes CDR1 SGHVS and CDR2 FQNEAQ. CDR3 length: 18 residues. The J segment lost 0 bases and the V segment lost 3 bases, leaving 10 bases of the junction unmatched. This CDR3 reads CASSFDKLAVSSYNEQFF. The CDR3, as DNA: TGTGCCAGCAGCTTTGATAAACTAGCGGTAAGCTCCTACAATGAGCAGTTCTTC.

Many counts were recorded for this clonotype. J is TRBJ1-4 and V is TRBV3-1; the D is unclear. The V gene's germline CDR1 is LGHDT and CDR2 YNNKEL (reference sequence). The CDR3 length is 13 residues. V was pared by 0 bases and J by 7 bases, with 6 bases between. The CDR3 coding sequence is TGTGCCAGCAGCCAAGATGGGCCTGAAAAACTGTTTTTT. Translating gives CASSQDGPEKLFF. Complete variable domain (other parts from reference TRBV3-1 and TRBJ1-4): DTAVSQTPKYLVTQMGNDKSIKCEQNLGHDTMYWYKQDSKKFLKIMFSYNNKELIINETVPNRFSPKSPDKAHLNLHINSLELGDSAVYFCASSQDGPEKLFFGSGTQLSVL.

This clonotype showed up many times. This chain uses TRBV12-3 or TRBV12-4 with TRBJ2-1; a possible D gene is TRBD1 (6 bases). CDR3 length: 16 amino acids. Trimming removed 6 bases at V and 5 bases at J, with 20 bases between. The chain's CDR3 is CASSFPVGHKNNEQFF. For the CDR3, the DNA is TGTGCCAGCAGCTTCCCTGTGGGACATAAGAACAATGAGCAGTTCTTC.

A few counts support this clonotype. V is TRBV6-1 and J is TRBJ1-4; tentatively, D is TRBD1 (5 bases). This CDR3 contains 13 residues. The V gene's germline CDR1 is MNHNS and CDR2 SASEGT. The V end lost 6 bases, the J end lost 7 bases, and 12 bases lay between the germline ends. CDR3 sequence (DNA): TGTGCCAGCAGCCGGACCGGGACTGAAAAACTGTTTTTT. It is translated as CASSRTGTEKLFF.

This clonotype has a handful of counts. The V and J genes are TRBV5-6 and TRBJ2-2; D possibly uses TRBD1 or TRBD2 (5 bases each). V was pared by 5 bases and J by 7 bases, with 15 bases between. This CDR3 contains 14 residues. Germline assignment: CDR1 SGHDT and CDR2 YYEEEE. CDR3: CASRGTSQVGELFF. CDR3 DNA sequence: TGTGCCAGCAGAGGGACCTCACAGGTCGGGGAGCTGTTTTTT.

J is TRBJ2-1 and V is TRBV6-2 or TRBV6-3, with TRBD1 identical over 7 bases. The V segment lost 7 bases and the J segment 9 bases; nucleotides outside the gene matches: 18. Per the germline V gene, CDR1 is MNHEY and CDR2 is SVGEGT. This CDR3 contains 16 residues. The CDR3 region has the DNA TGTGCCAGCACACTACAGGGGAGTAGTAGTCTGGGTGAGCAGTTCTTC. Protein sequence: CASTLQGSSSLGEQFF.

This chain connects TRBV20-1 to TRBJ2-1, with TRBD2 identical over 11 bases. V lost 6 bases to trimming and J lost 4 bases; unmatched junction nucleotides: 11. The CDR3 is made up of 16 amino acids. Germline lookup yields CDR1 DFQATT and CDR2 SNEGSKA (reference sequence). Written as DNA, the CDR3 is TGCAGTGCAGACCCCTTGACTAGCGGGGCTTACAATGAGCAGTTCTTC. It specifies CSADPLTSGAYNEQFF.

This clonotype was observed at least ten times. The CDR3 protein is CASSVKGLSNQPQHF. The DNA for the CDR3 is TGTGCCAGCAGTGTGAAGGGGTTGAGCAATCAGCCCCAGCATTTT. The chain is built from TRBV2 and TRBJ1-5; maybe TRBD1 (5 bases). The CDR3 spans 15 residues. From germline, CDR1 is SNHLY and CDR2 FYNNEI. With 4 bases removed from V and 1 base from J, the gap between germline ends came to 11 bases. The variable domain in full, with the rest retrieved from reference TRBV2 and TRBJ1-5, is EPEVTQTPSHQVTQMGQEVILRCVPISNHLYFYWYRQILGQKVEFLVSFYNNEISEKSEIFDDQFSVERPDGSNFTLKIRSTKLEDSAMYFCASSVKGLSNQPQHFGDGTRLSIL.

This clonotype was seen ten or more times. The chain links TRBV7-6 to TRBJ2-7, with TRBD2 matching over 11 bases. This CDR3 is built from 16 residues. V shed 2 bases and J 3 bases; nucleotides not matched to a gene: 6. The germline CDR1 and CDR2 sequences are SGHVS and FNYEAQ. The CDR3 bases are TGTGCCAGCAGCTTATCACTAGCGGGAGAAGGCTACGAGCAGTACTTC. Protein sequence: CASSLSLAGEGYEQYF.

At least ten counts were recorded for this clonotype. V and J are TRBV3-1 and TRBJ2-2, with D uncertain. There are 16 residues in the CDR3. V lost 0 bases and J 7 bases, leaving 15 bases between the germline ends. Germline V lookup: CDR1 LGHDT, CDR2 YNNKEL (reference sequence). CDR3 sequence reads: CASSQEHRALNGELFF. CDR3 bases: TGTGCCAGCAGCCAAGAGCATAGGGCCCTCAACGGGGAGCTGTTTTTT.

A few counts support this clonotype. The chain couples TRBV12-3 or TRBV12-4 to TRBJ2-5, with D perhaps TRBD2 (6 bases). CDR3 length: 14 residues. The V and J ends lost 2 bases and 2 bases respectively, with 9 bases between them. In DNA, the CDR3 is TGTGCCAGCAGTTTATGGGGGGTACAAGAGACCCAGTACTTC. Translating gives CASSLWGVQETQYF.

The V call is TRBV9, the J call TRBJ1-3; D call uncertain. The germline V and J ends were trimmed by 0 bases and 3 bases, with 10 bases remaining between them. The CDR3 extends over 15 amino acids. CDR1 is SGDLS, CDR2 YYNGEE, per germline. CDR3 nucleotides: TGTGCCAGCAGCGTAGATTGGGGAAGTGGAAACACCATATATTTT. Its protein product is CASSVDWGSGNTIYF.

The gene calls are TRBV20-1 and TRBJ2-2, with D possibly matching TRBD1 (6 bases). Per the germline V gene, CDR1 is DFQATT and CDR2 is SNEGSKA (reference sequence). The V end was cut by 4 bases, the J end by 6 bases, with 9 bases between. The CDR3 length is 12 residues. CDR3 sequence reads: CSATTGPGELFF. CDR3 DNA sequence: TGCAGTGCTACAACAGGGCCCGGGGAGCTGTTTTTT.

A word on this clonotype: Possible read error: a much larger clone is one base away. The genes are TRBV7-9 and TRBJ2-1; TRBD2 matches 9 bases. This CDR3 contains 15 residues. CDR1 SEHNR and CDR2 FQNEAQ come from the germline V gene (reference sequence). The CDR3 loop reads CASSFGGRVYSEQFF. For the CDR3, the DNA is TGTGCCAGCAGCTTCGGCGGGAGGGTTTACAGTGAGCAGTTCTTC. Together with reference TRBV7-9 and TRBJ2-1, the CDR3 gives the full variable domain: DTGVSQNPRHKITKRGQNVTFRCDPISEHNRLYWYRQTLGQGPEFLTYFQNEAQLEKSRLLSDRFSAERPKGSFSTLEIQRTEQGDSAMYLCASSFGGRVYSEQFFGPGTRLTVL.

This clonotype has more than one count but fewer than ten. The chain couples TRBV28 to TRBJ1-5; no definite D call. V lost 3 bases, J lost 2 bases, and 11 bases lay in between. The germline V gene encodes CDR1 MDHEN and CDR2 SYDVKM. The CDR3 loop spans 15 amino acids. The CDR3 DNA sequence: TGTGCCAGCAGTTTGGAGGGAACGGGCAATCAGCCCCAGCATTTT. This sequence encodes CASSLEGTGNQPQHF.

Notes on this clonotype: A read error may explain this, as a much larger clone is one base away. The CDR3 coding sequence is TGCAGCGTTGTCGACAGTGACTCCTACGAGCAGTACTTC. This codes for CSVVDSDSYEQYF. The chain uses TRBV29-1 and TRBJ2-7, with D perhaps matching TRBD1 (5 bases). This CDR3 contains 13 residues. Trimming stripped 4 bases from V and 0 bases from J, with 10 bases between. Germline CDR1 SQVTM, CDR2 ANQGSEA.

Ten or more counts support this clonotype. This chain joins TRBV20-1 and TRBJ2-5, with 7 bases that match TRBD1. Trimming removed 6 bases from V and 4 bases from J; junction bases left unmatched: 8. Germline CDR1 and CDR2: DFQATT and SNEGSKA (reference sequence). The CDR3 loop spans 13 amino acids. The CDR3 reads CSADDRAPETQYF. CDR3 nucleotides: TGCAGTGCCGACGACAGGGCGCCAGAGACCCAGTACTTC.

V gene TRBV6-2 or TRBV6-3 combines with J gene TRBJ2-7, with TRBD2 as a possible D gene (5 bases). Germline loops: CDR1 MNHEY, CDR2 SVGEGT. The CDR3 consists of 14 residues. With 8 bases removed from V and 6 bases from J, the gap between germline ends came to 20 bases. The CDR3 is CASQTASLISEQYF. Here the CDR3 DNA reads TGTGCCAGCCAAACGGCTAGCTTAATCAGCGAGCAGTACTTC.

This clonotype has a handful of counts. The V and J genes are TRBV24-1 and TRBJ2-1, with TRBD1 as a possible D gene (6 bases). Germline assignment: CDR1 KGHDR and CDR2 SFDVKD. The ends were cut back, 4 bases at V and 4 bases at J, with 16 bases in the middle. The CDR3 runs to 16 residues. The CDR3 region is CATSDARDKAYNEQFF. In DNA, the CDR3 is TGTGCCACCAGTGACGCACGGGACAAGGCATACAATGAGCAGTTCTTC.

Ten or more counts support this clonotype. V is TRBV18 and J is TRBJ1-3; the D is unclear. The length of the CDR3 is 12 residues. Germline CDR1 reads KGHSH; CDR2 reads LQKENI. The V and J ends lost 2 bases and 8 bases respectively, with 7 bases between them. The CDR3 reads CASSPFLDTIYF. CDR3 coding DNA: TGTGCCAGCTCACCATTTCTAGACACCATATATTTT.